These 24 T cell receptor beta chains were all obtained from the same sample, sequenced in a study of T cell responses to AZD1222 COVID-19 vaccine. Assay: immunoSEQ multiplex PCR; the TCRdb copy retains only in-frame clones and omits some. The top ten clones hold 0.85% to 1.3% of a sample with under 150,000 clones, 92% of them seen once. The source was peripheral blood, collected 28 days after the second AZD1222 dose. Source of these receptors: an adult who received the AZD1222 COVID-19 vaccine.

This clone was observed once. V is TRBV24-1 and J is TRBJ1-2; no definite D call. Trimming shortened V by 4 bases and J by 1 base, and 15 bases separated the two germline ends. CDR1 and CDR2 from the germline V gene are KGHDR and SFDVKD. The CDR3 is 16 amino acids. Here the CDR3 DNA reads TGTGCCACCAGTGACCCGCGGGCAGAGCTTAACTATGGCTACACCTTC. This translates into CATSDPRAELNYGYTF.

This chain connects TRBV27 to TRBJ2-5, with D hard to call. Between the trimmed V and J ends, which lost 4 bases and 7 bases, there was a span of 7 bases. Germline V CDR1 and CDR2: MNHEY, SMNVEV (reference sequence). The CDR3 contains 11 residues. Written as DNA, the CDR3 is TGTGCCAGCAGTTCATGGGGGACCCAGTACTTC. It codes for CASSSWGTQYF.

V usage is TRBV5-1 and J usage is TRBJ1-2; D is uncertain. Between the trimmed V and J ends, which lost 3 bases and 0 bases, there was a span of 15 bases. From germline, CDR1 is SGHRS and CDR2 YFSETQ. This CDR3 spans 16 amino acids. The CDR3 region is CASSSHPAVANYGYTF. In nucleotides, the CDR3 is TGCGCCAGCAGCTCCCATCCGGCAGTCGCTAACTATGGCTACACCTTC.

The genes are TRBV30 and TRBJ1-1; D might be TRBD1 (5 bases). The CDR3 length is 13 residues. V gave up 8 bases and J gave up 0 bases, with 13 bases separating them. The germline V gene encodes CDR1 GTSNPN and CDR2 SVGIG (reference sequence). The CDR3 reads CALEQGMNTEAFF. The CDR3 DNA follows: TGTGCCCTGGAGCAGGGTATGAACACTGAAGCTTTCTTT.

This chain connects TRBV19 to TRBJ2-7; 13 bases map to TRBD2. This CDR3 contains 15 residues. V was clipped by 6 bases and J by 1 base; unmatched bases: 3. Germline V gives CDR1 LNHDA, CDR2 SQIVND (reference sequence). The CDR3 reads CASSRGLAGSYEQYF. The CDR3 bases are TGTGCCAGTAGCAGGGGACTAGCGGGGTCCTACGAGCAGTACTTC.

The rearrangement uses TRBV24-1 and TRBJ1-1, with 11 bases matching TRBD1. Germline V gives CDR1 KGHDR, CDR2 SFDVKD. J lost 10 bases, V lost 9 bases, and 3 bases had no gene match. This CDR3 has 11 amino acids. CDR3 DNA sequence: TGTGCCACCTATGGGACAGGGGGAGCTTTCTTT. Translated: CATYGTGGAFF.

The chain employs TRBV6-2 or TRBV6-3 and TRBJ2-2; D may be TRBD2 (5 bases). Deletions cut 5 bases from V and 0 bases from J, with 10 bases between. The CDR3 loop spans 15 amino acids. The germline V gene has CDR1 MNHEY and CDR2 SVGEGT. The CDR3 here is CASSPWRPNTGELFF. CDR3 nucleotide sequence: TGTGCCAGCAGTCCCTGGAGGCCGAACACCGGGGAGCTGTTTTTT.

The chain uses TRBV6-5 and TRBJ1-2, with 9 bases lining up with TRBD1. CDR1 and CDR2 from the germline V gene are MNHEY and SVGAGI. Trimming cost V 6 bases and J 6 bases; bases outside gene matches: 8. This CDR3 contains 14 residues. CDR3: CASRGDRGIDGYTF. CDR3 DNA: TGTGCCAGCAGGGGTGACAGGGGGATCGATGGCTACACCTTC.

This clone was seen only once. The rearrangement links TRBV9 to TRBJ1-6; D ambiguous. V was shortened by 3 bases and J by 1 base, with 8 bases between the two germline ends. This CDR3 has 15 amino acids. Looked up from germline, CDR1 is SGDLS and CDR2 is YYNGEE. The CDR3 reads CASSAGGSYNSPLHF. CDR3 nucleotides: TGTGCCAGCAGCGCAGGAGGGTCCTATAATTCACCCCTCCACTTT.

V and J are TRBV6-5 and TRBJ2-5, with TRBD2 identical over 9 bases. The CDR3 contains 14 residues. V was clipped by 8 bases and J by 1 base; unmatched bases: 5. The germline V gene encodes CDR1 MNHEY and CDR2 SVGAGI. CDR3 in DNA: TGTGCCAGCGGGGGTAGCGGGGGCCAAGAGACCCAGTACTTC. Translating it yields CASGGSGGQETQYF.

The chain is built from TRBV12-3 or TRBV12-4 and TRBJ2-2; D remains unclear. The CDR3 covers 11 residues. V dropped 3 bases and J dropped 7 bases, with 3 bases sitting between them. This chain's CDR3 is CASSFSGELFF. The CDR3 DNA follows: TGTGCCAGCAGTTTTAGCGGGGAGCTGTTTTTT.

The J gene is TRBJ1-6, the V gene TRBV6-2 or TRBV6-3; TRBD1 agrees at 7 bases. The ends lost 2 bases at V and 9 bases at J; junction bases unmatched: 1. From germline, CDR1 is MNHEY and CDR2 SVGEGT. This CDR3 is 13 amino acids long. CDR3 coding DNA: TGTGCCAGCAGTTACGAGGGGGCTTCACCCCTCCACTTT. Encoded protein: CASSYEGASPLHF.

J is TRBJ1-6 and V is TRBV3-1 (or the pseudogene TRBV3-2), with no clear D. Trimming took off 5 bases at V and 4 bases at J, with 6 bases between the two ends. This CDR3 has 13 residues. Germline CDR1 is LGHDT and CDR2 is YNNKEL (reference sequence). CDR3 region: CASSATYNSPLHF. The DNA for the CDR3 is TGTGCCAGCAGCGCCACGTATAATTCACCCCTCCACTTT.

DNA for the CDR3: TGTGCCAGCAGCCCACGGGACTTTAGGGCTGGAAACACCATATATTTT. It is translated as CASSPRDFRAGNTIYF. The V call is TRBV7-2, the J call TRBJ1-3, with a possible D match to TRBD1 (5 bases). Trimming cost V 5 bases and J 2 bases, with 16 bases left between them. Germline CDR1 reads SGHTA; CDR2 reads FQGNSA. This CDR3 contains 16 residues.

V and J are TRBV5-4 and TRBJ2-1; D gene ambiguous. Trimming removed 4 bases at V and 10 bases at J, with 9 bases between. From germline, CDR1 is SGHNT and CDR2 YYREEE (reference sequence). The CDR3 runs to 11 residues. The CDR3 reads CASSVTREQFF. The CDR3 DNA follows: TGTGCCAGCAGCGTGACCAGGGAGCAGTTCTTC.

This rearrangement joins TRBV5-1 to TRBJ2-7; 8 nucleotides line up with TRBD2. The length of the CDR3 is 13 residues. V shed 4 bases and J 7 bases; nucleotides not matched to a gene: 7. Per the germline V gene, CDR1 is SGHRS and CDR2 is YFSETQ. The CDR3, as DNA: TGCGCCAGCAGCCCAGGACTAGCAAGTGAGCAGTACTTC. Its translation: CASSPGLASEQYF.

The chain recombines TRBV7-8 with TRBJ2-2; D unclear. The V end was cut by 4 bases, the J end by 4 bases, with 4 bases between. Germline CDR1 is SGHVS and CDR2 is FQNEAQ. This CDR3 contains 12 residues. The CDR3 nucleotides are TGTGCCAGCAGCTCTGTCACCGGGGAGCTGTTTTTT. This gives the protein CASSSVTGELFF.

The chain links TRBV19 to TRBJ1-3, with D unclear. V was pared by 4 bases and J by 1 base, with 5 bases between. The V gene's germline CDR1 is LNHDA and CDR2 SQIVND (reference sequence). The CDR3 has 13 residues. CDR3 DNA: TGTGCCAGTAGTACGGAGTCTGGAAACACCATATATTTT. This sequence encodes CASSTESGNTIYF.

The rearrangement uses TRBV27 and TRBJ2-2; maybe TRBD2 (5 bases). Germline CDR1 and CDR2: MNHEY and SMNVEV (reference sequence). This CDR3 spans 13 amino acids. The V and J ends lost 5 bases and 6 bases respectively, with 10 bases between them. The CDR3 DNA is TGTGCCAGCAGTCTCGAGGGTGCCGGGGAGCTGTTTTTT. This codes for CASSLEGAGELFF.

V is TRBV19 and J is TRBJ2-1; D not resolved. Germline values: CDR1 LNHDA, CDR2 SQIVND (reference sequence). This CDR3 spans 13 amino acids. The V and J ends lost 5 bases and 1 base respectively, with 6 bases between them. The CDR3: CASSPLSYNEQFF. The DNA for the CDR3 is TGTGCCAGTAGTCCTCTTTCCTACAATGAGCAGTTCTTC.

The V gene is TRBV5-6, the J gene TRBJ2-5; the D is unclear. The V end was cut by 1 base, the J end by 5 bases, with 9 bases between. CDR3 length: 13 amino acids. Germline V CDR1 and CDR2: SGHDT, YYEEEE. CDR3 sequence reads: CASSLWSVETQYF. The CDR3 DNA sequence: TGTGCCAGCAGCTTGTGGTCTGTGGAGACCCAGTACTTC.

The V and J genes are TRBV3-1 (or the pseudogene TRBV3-2) and TRBJ1-2, with unresolved D. The V gene's germline CDR1 is LGHDT and CDR2 YNNKEL (reference sequence). The V and J ends lost 2 bases and 5 bases respectively, with 15 bases between them. CDR3 length: 15 residues. Here the CDR3 DNA reads TGTGCCAGCAGCCAATCCGAAATCTGGATTTATGGCTACACCTTC. Amino acid sequence: CASSQSEIWIYGYTF.

The V gene is TRBV5-6, the J gene TRBJ1-6; TRBD1 matches at 9 bases. CDR1 is SGHDT and CDR2 is YYEEEE in the germline V gene. V gave up 4 bases and J gave up 7 bases; unmatched junction bases: 6. CDR3 length equals 15 residues. The CDR3, as DNA: TGTGCCAGCAGCGCGGGGGGGACAGGGAATTCACCCCTCCACTTT. Translating gives CASSAGGTGNSPLHF.

V usage is TRBV7-9 and J usage is TRBJ1-2; D unresolved. The CDR3 contains 13 residues. Germline V CDR1 and CDR2: SEHNR, FQNEAQ (reference sequence). The germline V and J ends were trimmed by 5 bases and 3 bases, with 10 bases remaining between them. DNA for the CDR3: TGTGCCAGCAGCACTGAGGTTGACTATGGCTACACCTTC. Translation gives CASSTEVDYGYTF.